The rows below give T cell receptor beta chains drawn from one sample of a study of prognosis after radiotherapy for stage I lung cancer. MiXCR, applied by TCRdb to the multiplex PCR reads, yields one record per CDR3 protein. The sample includes approximately 51,000 distinct CDR3 sequences, over 30% of them seen just once. The material sequenced was PBMCs, taken before or after stereotactic body radiation therapy (not recorded which). The receptors shown here come from a donor aged 50 or older with non-small cell lung cancer. CDR3s include the opening cysteine and the closing phenylalanine or tryptophan. A D gene is named only where the DNA matches it firmly. Some rows mark clone size as missing; the rest say once, few, many or name a class of expanded clone.

j_gene: TRBJ1-3
d_gene: .
abundance: many
v_gene: TRBV7-9
len: 13
CDR3nt: TGTGCCAGCAGCTTCTCTGGTGGAAACACCATATATTTT
CDR3aa: CASSFSGGNTIYF

j_gene: TRBJ2-7
d_gene: TRBD1
abundance: .
v_gene: TRBV19
len: 14
CDR3nt: TGTGCCAGTAGTATGGGGGACAGGGAAAACGAGCAGTACTTC
CDR3aa: CASSMGDRENEQYF

j_gene: TRBJ2-2
d_gene: TRBD2
abundance: once
v_gene: TRBV7-9
len: 15
CDR3nt: TGTGCCAGCAGCCGGACTAGCGGGGACACCGGGGAGCTGTTTTTT
CDR3aa: CASSRTSGDTGELFF

j_gene: TRBJ2-3
d_gene: .
abundance: .
v_gene: TRBV28
len: 11
CDR3nt: TGTGCCTACGCCAATGCATATACGCAGTATTTT
CDR3aa: CAYANAYTQYF

j_gene: TRBJ2-3
d_gene: .
abundance: many
v_gene: TRBV7-9
len: 15
CDR3nt: TGTGCCAGCAGCTCATCGGGCGGTCGCACAGATACGCAGTATTTT
CDR3aa: CASSSSGGRTDTQYF

j_gene: TRBJ2-7
d_gene: .
abundance: many
v_gene: TRBV28
len: 14
CDR3nt: TGTGCCAGCAGTTTAAGTGGGACCAGACCCCCCCCGTACTTC
CDR3aa: CASSLSGTRPPPYF

j_gene: TRBJ2-1
d_gene: TRBD2
abundance: few
v_gene: TRBV30
len: 17
CDR3nt: TGTGCCTGGAGGAGGTTAGCGGGAGGGAGCTCCTACAATGAGCAGCTCTTC
CDR3aa: CAWRRLAGGSSYNEQLF

j_gene: TRBJ2-2
d_gene: .
abundance: .
v_gene: TRBV24-1
len: 16
CDR3nt: TGTGCCACCAGTGGTGGGGGGACTTCGAACACCCGGGAGCTGTTTTTT
CDR3aa: CATSGGGTSNTRELFF

j_gene: TRBJ2-3
d_gene: TRBD1
abundance: many
v_gene: TRBV20-1
len: 14
CDR3nt: TGCAGTGCGAGGGACAGGGTGAGGACAGATACGCAGTATTTT
CDR3aa: CSARDRVRTDTQYF

j_gene: TRBJ2-6
d_gene: TRBD1
abundance: many
v_gene: TRBV5-1
len: 19
CDR3nt: TGCGCCAGCAGTTTCCCCCCCGGGACAGGGTTCTCTGGGGCCAACGTCCTGACTTTC
CDR3aa: CASSFPPGTGFSGANVLTF

j_gene: TRBJ2-7
d_gene: .
abundance: .
v_gene: TRBV14
len: 15
CDR3nt: TGTGCCAGCAGCCCACTCGGTGGGGAGACCTACGAGCAGTACTTC
CDR3aa: CASSPLGGETYEQYF

j_gene: TRBJ2-1
d_gene: .
abundance: many
v_gene: TRBV30
len: 12
CDR3nt: TGTGCCTGGAGTAGGAGGGGCAATGAGCAGTTCTTC
CDR3aa: CAWSRRGNEQFF

j_gene: TRBJ1-3
d_gene: TRBD1
abundance: many
v_gene: TRBV7-9
len: 15
CDR3nt: TGTGCCAGCAGCTTTCTCCAGGGGGGCGGAAACACCATATATTTT
CDR3aa: CASSFLQGGGNTIYF

j_gene: TRBJ1-2
d_gene: .
abundance: .
v_gene: TRBV15
len: 14
CDR3nt: TGTGCCACCAGCAGAGATGAAGGGTACTATGGCTACACCTTC
CDR3aa: CATSRDEGYYGYTF

j_gene: TRBJ1-2
d_gene: .
abundance: many
v_gene: TRBV5-5
len: 16
CDR3nt: TGTGCCAGCAGCTCCGAAGTTGGGCCTTTCCAGAATGGCTACACCTTC
CDR3aa: CASSSEVGPFQNGYTF

j_gene: TRBJ2-6
d_gene: .
abundance: .
v_gene: TRBV5-4
len: 16
CDR3nt: TGTGCCAGCAGATTAAGGAGGGCCTCTGGGGCCAACGTCATGACTTTC
CDR3aa: CASRLRRASGANVMTF

j_gene: TRBJ2-7
d_gene: .
abundance: many
v_gene: TRBV28
len: 11
CDR3nt: TGTGCCAGCAGTTTAAGGGCCGAGCAGTACTTC
CDR3aa: CASSLRAEQYF

j_gene: TRBJ1-5
d_gene: TRBD1
abundance: many
v_gene: TRBV4-2
len: 15
CDR3nt: TGTGCCAGTAAGAACGAAGGGGGCCCCAATCAGCCCCAGCATTTT
CDR3aa: CASKNEGGPNQPQHF

j_gene: TRBJ2-5
d_gene: TRBD2
abundance: many
v_gene: TRBV24-1
len: 18
CDR3nt: TGTGCCACCAGTGACTCCGGGACTAGCGGGAGAGCAAAAGAGACCCAGTACTTC
CDR3aa: CATSDSGTSGRAKETQYF

j_gene: TRBJ1-1
d_gene: .
abundance: many
v_gene: TRBV5-1
len: 13
CDR3nt: TGCGCCAGCAGCTCGCAGGGGAACACTGAAGCTTTCTTT
CDR3aa: CASSSQGNTEAFF

j_gene: TRBJ2-1
d_gene: .
abundance: .
v_gene: TRBV24-1
len: 19
CDR3nt: TGTGCCACCATTGATCAAGACTATCTGGAGGGCCCTCCGGGCAATGAGCAGTTCTTC
CDR3aa: CATIDQDYLEGPPGNEQFF

j_gene: TRBJ2-7
d_gene: TRBD2
abundance: .
v_gene: TRBV5-1
len: 17
CDR3nt: TGCGCCAGCAGCTTGGCCCTCGAGACTAGCGGGAGATACGAGCAGTACTTC
CDR3aa: CASSLALETSGRYEQYF

j_gene: TRBJ1-1
d_gene: .
abundance: few
v_gene: TRBV5-4
len: 14
CDR3nt: TGTGCCAGCAGAGCCGGGAGCATGAACACTGAAGCTTTCTTT
CDR3aa: CASRAGSMNTEAFF

j_gene: TRBJ2-2
d_gene: TRBD2
abundance: .
v_gene: TRBV5-1
len: 16
CDR3nt: TGCGCCAGCAGCTTGGCCGGGACTAGGATCGCCGGGGAGCTGTTTTTT
CDR3aa: CASSLAGTRIAGELFF

j_gene: TRBJ2-7
d_gene: .
abundance: many
v_gene: TRBV6-5
len: 17
CDR3nt: TGTGCCAGCAGTTTGATCCCCGGGACACTCTCCTCCTACGAGCAGTACTTC
CDR3aa: CASSLIPGTLSSYEQYF

j_gene: TRBJ2-3
d_gene: .
abundance: .
v_gene: TRBV6-5
len: 15
CDR3nt: TGTGCCAGCAGTAATACAGGTGGCGGCAATCATCCCCAGTATTTT
CDR3aa: CASSNTGGGNHPQYF

j_gene: TRBJ2-2
d_gene: .
abundance: .
v_gene: TRBV7-2
len: 17
CDR3nt: TGTGCCAGCAGCTTGGAGGGGGGACAAACGAGAACCGGGGAGCTGTTTTTT
CDR3aa: CASSLEGGQTRTGELFF

j_gene: TRBJ1-3
d_gene: .
abundance: many
v_gene: TRBV3-1
len: 14
CDR3nt: TGTGCCAGCGGTGTTCCTAGCTCTGGAAACACCATATATTTT
CDR3aa: CASGVPSSGNTIYF

j_gene: TRBJ2-3
d_gene: .
abundance: many
v_gene: TRBV3-2
len: 15
CDR3nt: TGTGCCAGCAGCCAAGATAGTCTGGGGGGGGATACGCAGTATTTT
CDR3aa: CASSQDSLGGDTQYF